This T cell receptor (beta chain) was observed in a study of long-term antiretroviral therapy in people with HIV. Study summary: Samples collected earliest predate the 2015 immediate-ART recommendation by about a decade.

With regard to this clone: Its specificity is not known.

Study findings and constraints: In samples taken after ART, diversity increased but remained below transplant donor control levels.

CDR1 LNHDA and CDR2 SQIVND come from the germline V gene (reference sequence). V gave up 3 bases and J gave up 0 bases; unmatched junction bases: 7. The CDR3 contains 17 residues. Sequencing used immunoSEQ v3.0 at survey level. It was 40,000-50,000 T-cell genomes per sample that sequencing targeted. TCRdb keeps only in-frame clones here, not all; method: immunoSEQ multiplex PCR. The table records 25,000 to 35,000 clones, about 94% of them present only once. The receptor comes from a man aged 45 to 65 with HIV. This chain uses TRBV19 with TRBJ2-3, with 9 bases lining up with TRBD1. The starting material was unsorted PBMCs, obtained around 7.4 years after starting antiretroviral therapy. The DNA for the CDR3 is TGTGCCAGTAGTATTGGGACAGGGATTACTAGCACAGATACGCAGTATTTT. It codes for CASSIGTGITSTDTQYF.